This T cell receptor beta chain was documented in a study of regulatory T cells in long-lasting Graves disease (dated by TCRdb to the early 2020s). Background for the entire study: Patients with newly diagnosed Graves' disease had been on antithyroid drugs for under 3 months. A total of 35 or so samples were covered by TCR sequencing, comprising some 13 persistent and around 20 newly diagnosed Graves' disease patients. The study took place in China and was registered as a clinical trial. Persistent Graves' disease patients were compared with newly diagnosed Graves' disease patients by peripheral blood TCR sequencing and RNA sequencing.

Library method: multiplex PCR. Reads for this sample came from an Illumina HiSeq 4000. iRepertoire HTBI primers and Arm-PCR amplification of CDR3 regions were used to construct TCR beta libraries. Before sequencing, the PCR products underwent gel purification. In the original analysis: A total of roughly 65 TRBV and 14 TRBJ segments were identified across samples and were used for gene usage analysis of CDR3 amino acid clonotypes. COPE and FqMerger were used to merge the filtered high-quality paired reads into contigs. BLAST was used to align contigs to IMGT TRBV, TRBD and TRBJ reference genes, and CDR3 was defined according to IMGT. Any clonotype with a frequency above 0.1% was counted as a highly expanded clone. Repertoire diversity was measured by Shannon entropy, and V-J evenness by the Gini coefficient. Public clonotypes were defined as clonotypes shared by more than one individual. TCRdb ran its own pipeline on the public reads, namely fastp trimming at Q25 and MiXCR clone calling, and kept in-frame beta chains. Each CDR3 protein gets just one entry, which takes the most common genes and DNA from the rows behind it. The V and J calls shown here were made by TCRdb, not taken from the authors' results. The sample yields 400,000 to 550,000 distinct CDR3 sequences; over 15% were counted once. The ten largest clones add up to about 10% of the sample.

The junction shows trimming of 4 bases on V and 0 bases on J, plus 15 bases between the germline ends. In the germline V gene, CDR1 corresponds to SGHTA and CDR2 to FQGTGA. Measured from the cysteine to the phenylalanine, the CDR3 is 17 residues long. The entry retains the CDR3 DNA only, 51 bases that are in frame from base 1. In its sample, this clonotype was seen many times. Its cognate antigen has yet to be identified. No qualities accompany the bases; no much larger clone lies one base away. According to the study, the label for this sample's time point signals: newly diagnosed GD, antithyroid drugs for less than 3 months. RNA was extracted from PBMCs in TRIzol for both TCR sequencing and RNA sequencing. The diagnosis of Graves' disease was made according to American Thyroid Association guidelines. The patients came from an endocrinology department in Xi'an, China. Each patient gave approximately 8.8 milliliters of peripheral blood, collected in an EDTA anticoagulant tube. Ficoll Paque Plus density gradient separation was used to isolate PBMCs, and no further T cell sorting was done. An Agilent 2100 Bioanalyzer and agarose gel were used to assess RNA quality, and a NanoDrop 2000 was used to measure RNA concentration.

General study outcomes and caveats: Patients with persistent disease shared more public clonotypes (around 3,000) than newly diagnosed patients did (approximately 970). As a limitation, the authors acknowledged that the small sample size may reduce accuracy. Because the primary lesion, thyroid tissue, could not be accessed, the study looked at peripheral blood alone. Only the TCR beta chain was sequenced and analyzed. Compared with newly diagnosed patients, persistent Graves' disease patients had lower TCR Shannon entropy and fewer highly expanded clones, which suggests clonal expansion. TRBV28, TRBJ1-2 and TRBJ2-5 were preferentially used in persistent disease, while TRBV20-1 and TRBJ2-1 were favored in newly diagnosed disease.

These data also featured in a second study, about T cells in Graves' hyperthyroidism and ophthalmopathy. Looking at the second paper: Stable Graves' hyperthyroidism was defined as no progression to ophthalmopathy during 18 months of follow-up. The hyperthyroidism patients were between 18 and 65 years old and newly diagnosed, with a disease duration of less than 2 months. Any patient with an uncontrolled infection, another autoimmune disease, pregnancy or lactation was excluded. Diagnoses were based on clinical symptoms, serum thyroxine and TRAb, thyroid ultrasound and orbital computed tomography. For the first round of RT-PCR on the TCR CDR3, the HTBI primer set was used together with the Qiagen OneStep RT-PCR kit. Most expanded thyroid clonotypes (frequency above 0.001) were also detected in blood, suggesting blood repertoires may reflect thyroid immune responses. Ophthalmopathy was separated from stable hyperthyroidism by a 13 V-J signature model, with approximately 90% sensitivity and 81% to 82% specificity obtained in cross-validation and 80%/75% obtained in testing. In validation, the model predicted progression to ophthalmopathy with roughly 70% sensitivity and 72% to 85% specificity, a median of about six months before onset. To identify distinguishing TCR V-J signatures, a discovery cohort of 90 to 100 patients was used, comprising 43 with Graves' ophthalmopathy and 57 with stable Graves' hyperthyroidism. Prospective prediction of ophthalmopathy was tested in an independent validation cohort consisting of some 20 hyperthyroidism patients and around 17 patients who later progressed to ophthalmopathy. The 100 or so discovery patients were randomly divided into training and test sets at a 7:3 ratio. The study also compared thyroid tissue and blood T-cell repertoires from about 6 Graves' hyperthyroidism patients. After sampling, hyperthyroidism patients received methimazole starting at 30 mg daily, and ophthalmopathy patients received high-dose intravenous methylprednisolone. Libraries were constructed in a second round of multiplex PCR, after which size selection and purification were performed. Paired-end sequencing of the libraries was performed with 100 bp reads on an Illumina HiSeq2000. SOAPnuke was used to process the raw data, removing reads that contained adapters or uncalled bases, had a mean Phred below 15, or lacked an exact match to the constant primer or identifier. COPE v1.2.5 was used to merge high-quality paired reads, and clonotypes were defined as unique nucleotide sequences. MiTCR v1.1 was used to align the clonotypes against IMGT TRBV, TRBD and TRBJ reference segments. The analysis was restricted to V-J combinations with a frequency above 0.0001, which together covered 99% to 99.2% of the repertoires. The TCS score was defined as F50 (clonal expansion) divided by E x V (chaos), with BLOSUM62-based TCRdist calculated between CDR3 peptides within each V-J. Welch's t-statistics and random forest reduced roughly 530 V-J features to roughly 13, which were used in a naive Bayes classifier (R e1071). No statistical method was used to set the sample size in advance, and investigators knew the group allocation. The paper describes TCR Vbeta CDR3 sequencing of 135 peripheral blood samples, made up of 43 ophthalmopathy patients, 70 to 75 hyperthyroidism patients and 17 progressor patients.

The V and J segments used are TRBV7-3 and TRBJ1-4; the D segment could be TRBD1, given 5 matching bases. Sample: peripheral blood mononuclear cells (PBMCs), taken at new diagnosis, from a patient treated with antithyroid drugs. The TCR originated in a woman aged 30 to 39 with Graves disease. Donor details come from another sample of the same person, matched by shared clones. The CDR3 protein is CASSSFLGPATNEKLFF. The nucleotide sequence reads as follows: TGTGCCAGCAGCTCATTCCTGGGGCCTGCAACTAATGAAAAACTGTTTTTT.